This is a list of T cell receptor beta chains from one sample in a study of Ad26.COV2.S vaccination and SARS-CoV-2 variants. Repertoires were generated with immunoSEQ multiplex PCR, while TCRdb's copy carries only in-frame clones and drops some. The sample records about 480,000 clones, roughly 85% being singletons. The sample here was peripheral blood, taken in a trial of Ad26.COV2.S vaccine versus placebo. Source of these receptors: a person aged 18-60 years who received the Ad26.COV2.S COVID-19 vaccine or a placebo. The CDR3 runs from the conserved cysteine through the conserved F or W. Each record gives: V gene, J gene, clone size, D gene, CDR3 protein, CDR3 DNA. The D gene is left open where the match is weak. Not all rows give a size; the values are once, few, many and, for expanded clones, a class.

TRBV29-1	TRBJ1-1	NA	NA	CSGGTGEAFF	TGCAGCGGAGGTACGGGTGAAGCTTTCTTT
TRBV20-1	TRBJ2-7	NA	NA	CSASLGVEQYF	TGCAGTGCTAGCTTGGGGGTCGAGCAGTACTTC
TRBV5-4	TRBJ1-3	NA	TRBD1	CASSSGQGRNTIYF	TGTGCCAGCAGCTCGGGACAGGGGCGGAACACCATATATTTT
TRBV6-2/TRBV6-3	TRBJ1-2	NA	TRBD1	CASSMGQNYTF	TGTGCCAGCAGCATGGGACAGAACTACACCTTC
TRBV19	TRBJ2-3	NA	NA	CASSIFGADTQYF	TGTGCCAGTAGTATTTTCGGAGCAGATACGCAGTATTTT
TRBV28	TRBJ1-2	NA	NA	CASSFPDRPNYGYTF	TGTGCCAGCAGTTTCCCCGACAGGCCCAACTATGGCTACACCTTC
TRBV4-1	TRBJ2-7	NA	NA	CASSQGGSGAWYEQYF	TGCGCCAGCAGCCAAGGAGGCTCAGGGGCGTGGTACGAGCAGTACTTC
TRBV28	TRBJ1-5	NA	TRBD1	CASLGTGNQPQHF	TGTGCCAGCCTCGGGACAGGGAATCAGCCCCAGCATTTT
TRBV5-4	TRBJ2-1	NA	NA	CASSLGGAVRNNEQFF	TGTGCCAGCAGCTTAGGGGGGGCTGTCAGGAACAATGAGCAGTTCTTC
TRBV6-5	TRBJ1-5	NA	NA	CATKTAENQPQHF	TGTGCCACCAAGACAGCCGAAAATCAGCCCCAGCATTTT
TRBV6-5	TRBJ1-6	NA	NA	CASKEGGGNNSPLHF	TGTGCCAGCAAGGAGGGAGGGGGGAATAATTCACCCCTCCACTTT
TRBV14	TRBJ2-1	NA	NA	CASRPGSGEQFF	TGTGCCAGCAGACCAGGCAGCGGAGAGCAGTTCTTC
TRBV5-1	TRBJ2-1	NA	TRBD2	CASSYGSGRADTDEQFF	TGCGCCAGCAGCTATGGAAGCGGGAGGGCCGATACGGATGAGCAGTTCTTC
TRBV6-5	TRBJ2-2	NA	TRBD1	CASSYGSDRAPGELFF	TGTGCCAGCAGTTACGGTTCTGACAGGGCCCCCGGGGAGCTGTTTTTT
TRBV4-2	TRBJ1-3	NA	NA	CASSPQRPAGNTIYF	TGTGCCAGCAGCCCACAGCGGCCCGCTGGAAACACCATATATTTT
TRBV10-3	TRBJ2-3	NA	NA	CAISEGDPTDTQYF	TGTGCCATCAGTGAAGGCGATCCCACAGATACGCAGTATTTT
TRBV6-2/TRBV6-3	TRBJ2-5	NA	TRBD2	CASSTWGGRETQYF	TGTGCCAGCAGCACGTGGGGGGGACGGGAGACCCAGTACTTC
TRBV19	TRBJ2-2	NA	TRBD2	CASSKVGLAETGELFF	TGTGCCAGTAGTAAAGTGGGGCTAGCGGAAACCGGGGAGCTGTTTTTT
TRBV5-1	TRBJ1-6	NA	TRBD1	CASREAGGLGSPLHF	TGCGCCTCTCGGGAGGCAGGGGGCCTTGGTTCACCCCTCCACTTT
TRBV28	TRBJ2-7	NA	NA	CASSLFGDEQYF	TGTGCCAGCAGTTTATTCGGGGACGAGCAGTACTTC
TRBV7-9	TRBJ1-2	NA	NA	CASSLGTGRNYGYTF	TGTGCCAGCAGCTTAGGAACGGGACGGAACTATGGCTACACCTTC
TRBV5-1	TRBJ2-2	NA	TRBD2	CASGGAGEAGELFF	TGCGCCAGCGGGGGAGCGGGAGAGGCCGGGGAGCTGTTTTTT
TRBV6-5	TRBJ2-1	few	TRBD2	CASNPSGRAGEQFF	TGTGCCAGCAACCCTAGCGGGAGGGCTGGGGAGCAGTTCTTC
TRBV7-9	TRBJ1-1	NA	NA	CASSLLQGITEAFF	TGTGCCAGCAGCCTACTTCAGGGGATCACTGAAGCTTTCTTT
TRBV7-9	TRBJ2-4	NA	NA	CASSPSGSENIQYF	TGTGCCAGCAGCCCGAGCGGGTCAGAAAACATTCAGTACTTC
TRBV18	TRBJ1-4	NA	TRBD1	CASSPEGAREKLFF	TGTGCCAGCTCACCAGAGGGGGCGCGTGAAAAACTGTTTTTT
TRBV4-3	TRBJ1-6	NA	NA	CASSQEGGVSPLHF	TGCGCCAGCAGCCAAGAGGGTGGAGTTTCACCCCTCCACTTT
TRBV19	TRBJ2-3	NA	TRBD2	CASSIVAGRTDTQYF	TGTGCCAGTAGTATAGTAGCCGGGAGGACAGATACGCAGTATTTT
TRBV11-1	TRBJ2-3	NA	TRBD2	CASSPGTSGVTDTQYF	TGTGCCAGCAGCCCAGGGACTAGCGGAGTCACAGATACGCAGTATTTT
TRBV24-1	TRBJ2-2	NA	NA	CATSDLPTGELFF	TGTGCCACCAGTGATTTACCCACCGGGGAGCTGTTTTTT
TRBV7-9	TRBJ1-2	NA	NA	CASSRQGRGQSQNYGYTF	TGTGCCAGCAGCAGGCAGGGGCGCGGCCAGTCTCAGAACTATGGCTACACCTTC
TRBV4-3	TRBJ1-3	NA	NA	CASSQVAGNTIYF	TGCGCCAGCAGCCAAGTCGCGGGGAACACCATATATTTT
TRBV5-6	TRBJ2-7	NA	NA	CASRRLSSYEQYF	TGTGCCAGCAGGCGACTTAGCTCCTACGAGCAGTACTTC
TRBV6-2/TRBV6-3	TRBJ1-5	NA	TRBD1	CASSYVSGTGYPGPSQPQHF	TGTGCCAGCAGTTACGTCTCCGGGACAGGCTATCCCGGCCCTTCGCAGCCCCAGCATTTT
TRBV4-3	TRBJ2-1	NA	TRBD2	CASSQEGLAEYNEQFF	TGCGCCAGCAGCCAGGAAGGACTAGCGGAGTACAATGAGCAGTTCTTC
TRBV7-9	TRBJ1-5	few	NA	CASSPQSMQDNQPQHF	TGTGCCAGCAGCCCCCAGTCAATGCAGGACAATCAGCCCCAGCATTTT
TRBV5-1	TRBJ1-1	NA	TRBD1	CASSPIDRGTEAFF	TGCGCCAGCAGCCCTATTGACAGGGGCACTGAAGCTTTCTTT
TRBV4-1	TRBJ2-5	NA	NA	CASSQDREGLKTQYF	TGCGCCAGCAGCCAAGATCGGGAAGGGTTGAAGACCCAGTACTTC
TRBV3-1/TRBV3-2	TRBJ1-3	NA	NA	CASKPAVTGKNTIYF	TGTGCCAGCAAACCCGCCGTCACAGGGAAAAACACCATATATTTT
TRBV30	TRBJ1-5	NA	NA	CAWSSGVHQPQHF	TGTGCCTGGAGTTCAGGGGTTCATCAGCCCCAGCATTTT
TRBV7-2	TRBJ2-3	NA	TRBD2	CASSLGGLRTDTQYF	TGTGCCAGCAGCTTAGGGGGACTACGCACAGATACGCAGTATTTT
TRBV4-2	TRBJ2-5	NA	NA	CASSQVGGGETQYF	TGTGCCAGCAGCCAAGTTGGCGGTGGAGAGACCCAGTACTTC
TRBV9	TRBJ2-5	NA	TRBD1	CASSVGTGSPQETQYF	TGTGCCAGCAGCGTTGGGACAGGGAGCCCCCAAGAGACCCAGTACTTC
TRBV3-1/TRBV3-2	TRBJ2-7	NA	TRBD2	CASRAGEGEQYF	TGTGCCAGCCGAGCGGGAGAGGGTGAGCAGTACTTC
TRBV28	TRBJ2-1	NA	NA	CASNLRHHGEQFF	TGTGCCAGCAACCTTCGACACCACGGTGAGCAGTTCTTC